One T cell receptor (beta chain) is described in this entry. These data originate in a study of shared clonotypes between healthy human individuals. Per germline, CDR1 LGHNT and CDR2 FRNRAP. This CDR3 is 15 amino acids long. Trimming removed 0 bases from V and 4 bases from J, with 12 bases in between. From CD4+ cells came CD45RA+ naive and CD45RA-negative memory subsets. Produced via immunoSEQ multiplex PCR; TCRdb's table is partial and in-frame only. The table records some 1 million clones, 60% to 80% of them present only once. V is TRBV12-5 and J is TRBJ1-2; D might be TRBD1 (5 bases). The receptor comes from a man younger than 35 in good health. The sequenced sample was memory CD4+ T cells sorted from blood. The subset was: CD45RA-negative fraction. CDR3 sequence reads: CASGLVETDAYGYTF. The CDR3 DNA reads as TGTGCTAGTGGTTTGGTTGAGACAGACGCCTATGGCTACACCTTC. The whole variable domain, remainder taken from reference TRBV12-5 and TRBJ1-2, is DARVTQTPRHKVTEMGQEVTMRCQPILGHNTVFWYRQTMMQGLELLAYFRNRAPLDDSGMPKDRFSAEMPDATLATLKIQPSEPRDSAVYFCASGLVETDAYGYTFGSGTRLTVV.